These 9 T cell receptor beta chains were all obtained from the same sample, sequenced in a study of shared clonotypes between healthy human individuals. This table comes from immunoSEQ multiplex PCR, and its TCRdb copy is limited to in-frame clones, with some not included. The sample yields 2 million to 2.5 million clones, under 95% seen once. Specimen: naive CD4+ T cells from PBMCs. Subset here: CD45RA+ positively selected. The receptors derive from a man aged 18 to 35 in good health. Some clones in this sample may be carry-over from other donors' samples.

This chain joins TRBV4-1 and TRBJ1-3; D is ambiguous. Trimming removed 4 bases from V and 1 base from J, with 14 bases in between. CDR1 and CDR2 (germline): MGHRA, YSYEKL. CDR3 size: 16 residues. This CDR3 reads CASSPDDGPSGNTIYF. The DNA for the CDR3 is TGCGCCAGCAGCCCAGACGACGGCCCGTCTGGAAACACCATATATTTT.

The chain carries TRBV4-3 and TRBJ2-5, with 12 bases that match TRBD2. This CDR3 is built from 15 residues. V was pared by 2 bases and J by 7 bases, with 5 bases of the junction left unmatched. Germline V lookup: CDR1 LGHNA, CDR2 YSLEER. DNA of the CDR3: TGCGCCAGCAGCCAACGGACTAGCGGGGAGGGGACCCAGTACTTC. Amino acids: CASSQRTSGEGTQYF.

The chain carries TRBV7-2 and TRBJ2-3; tentative D call: TRBD1 (5 bases). The V end lost 1 base, the J end lost 6 bases, and 14 bases lay between the germline ends. The CDR3 runs 15 residues. CDR1 is SGHTA and CDR2 is FQGNSA in the germline V gene. The CDR3 protein is CASSLVIGAADTQYF. The CDR3 DNA reads as TGTGCCAGCAGCTTAGTGATAGGGGCAGCGGATACGCAGTATTTT.

The rearrangement joins TRBV7-2 to TRBJ2-7; 9 bases match TRBD1. CDR1 and CDR2 (germline): SGHTA, FQGNSA. The CDR3 sequence is 16 residues long. The junction had 8 bases not matched to a gene; V was cut back by 2 bases and J by 3 bases. Here the CDR3 DNA reads TGTGCCAGCAGCTTAATTCCGGGACAGGGTGTCTACGAGCAGTACTTC. It specifies CASSLIPGQGVYEQYF.

V is TRBV4-3 and J is TRBJ2-5; TRBD1 aligns across 7 bases. From germline, CDR1 is LGHNA and CDR2 YSLEER. V lost 3 bases and J lost 4; bases outside the gene matches: 8. The CDR3 sequence is 15 residues long. DNA for the CDR3: TGCGCCAGCAGCCACGAAGGGCGACAGGGAGAGACCCAGTACTTC. This gives the protein CASSHEGRQGETQYF.

The chain is built from TRBV6-1 and TRBJ2-6; no clear D gene. Germline V gives CDR1 MNHNS, CDR2 SASEGT. V was pared by 9 bases and J by 0 bases, with 12 bases between. The CDR3 has 15 residues. CDR3 sequence reads: CASFGFTSGANVLTF. The CDR3 DNA is TGTGCCAGTTTCGGGTTCACCTCTGGGGCCAACGTCCTGACTTTC.

On this clone itself: This specimen includes other DNA sequences encoding the same CDR3. V is TRBV9 and J is TRBJ1-3; D unclear. The V end lost 0 bases, the J end lost 4 bases, and 5 bases lay between the germline ends. The CDR3 loop spans 13 amino acids. Looked up from germline, CDR1 is SGDLS and CDR2 is YYNGEE. The DNA for the CDR3 is TGTGCCAGCAGCGTAGAAGGGGGAAACACCATATATTTT. This translates into CASSVEGGNTIYF.

The V and J genes are TRBV7-9 and TRBJ2-1, with TRBD2 matching 7 bases. The CDR3 has 14 residues. J was trimmed by 2 bases and V by 5 bases; bases with no gene match: 3. Germline lookup yields CDR1 SEHNR and CDR2 FQNEAQ (reference sequence). This CDR3 reads CASSRRGTYNEQFF. The CDR3 nucleotides are TGTGCCAGCAGCAGGCGGGGGACCTACAATGAGCAGTTCTTC.

This clone was found a few times. The chain's CDR3 is CASRSGGDSNQPQHF. In DNA, the CDR3 is TGTGCCAGCAGGTCGGGTGGAGATAGCAATCAGCCCCAGCATTTT. V is TRBV27 and J is TRBJ1-5; D unresolved. V lost 6 bases and J 0 bases, leaving 12 bases between the germline ends. Germline values: CDR1 MNHEY, CDR2 SMNVEV (reference sequence). The CDR3 is made up of 15 amino acids.